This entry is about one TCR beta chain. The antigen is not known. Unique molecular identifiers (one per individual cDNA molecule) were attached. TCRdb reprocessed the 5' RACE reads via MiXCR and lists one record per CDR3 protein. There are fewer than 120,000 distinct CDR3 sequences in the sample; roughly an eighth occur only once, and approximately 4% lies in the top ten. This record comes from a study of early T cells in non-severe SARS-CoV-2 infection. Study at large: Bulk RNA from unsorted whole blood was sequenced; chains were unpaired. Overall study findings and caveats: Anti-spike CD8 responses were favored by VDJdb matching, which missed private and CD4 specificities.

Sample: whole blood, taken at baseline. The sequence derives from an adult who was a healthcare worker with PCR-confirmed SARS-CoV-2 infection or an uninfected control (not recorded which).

CDR3 loop: CASRSGNSYEQYF. In DNA, the CDR3 is TGTGCCAGCAGGTCCGGGAACTCCTACGAGCAGTACTTC. V gene TRBV2 combines with J gene TRBJ2-7; the D gene is possibly TRBD2 (5 bases). CDR1 SNHLY and CDR2 FYNNEI come from the germline V gene. The V and J ends lost 6 bases and 0 bases respectively, with 9 bases between them. The CDR3 consists of 13 residues.